This TCR beta chain was captured in a study of CD8+ T cells in alopecia areata. The ends were cut back, 3 bases at V and 1 base at J, with 6 bases in the middle. The CDR3 totals 13 residues. Germline V gene lookup returns CDR1 SGHDN and CDR2 FVKESK. Indicated treatment: oral pan-JAK inhibitor, 5-10 mg twice daily. It was cDNA, reverse transcribed from extracted RNA, that served as the sequencing template. TCRdb keeps only in-frame clones here, not all; method: immunoSEQ multiplex PCR. The sample has 210,000 or so clones; 66% are singletons. The specimen was CD4+ T cells sorted from blood, collected around week 44, from a patient treated with tofacitinib. This receptor was taken from a human donor with alopecia areata. V and J are TRBV14 and TRBJ1-1; D unresolved. The CDR3 coding sequence is TGTGCCAGCAGCCACCGGGAGAACACTGAAGCTTTCTTT. As protein: CASSHRENTEAFF.